What follows are 27 T cell receptor beta chains derived from one specimen sequenced in a study of shared clonotypes between healthy human individuals. Generated by immunoSEQ multiplex PCR, the TCRdb table keeps only in-frame clones and is missing some. In the table there are some 630,000 clones, about 96% of which are singletons. As defined, naive CD8 cells were CD45RO-negative and positively selected for CCR7, with terminally differentiated effector memory CD45RA+ cells excluded. The sequenced material came from naive CD8+ T cells sorted from blood. These receptors were collected from a woman aged 25 to 39 in good health.

J is TRBJ1-1 and V is TRBV19; TRBD1 matches 9 bases. Germline V gene lookup returns CDR1 LNHDA and CDR2 SQIVND (reference sequence). The CDR3 length is 15 residues. V was pared by 4 bases and J by 7 bases, with 10 bases of the junction left unmatched. The CDR3 here is CASSTGTGMLVEAFF. The CDR3 nucleotides are TGTGCCAGTAGTACCGGGACAGGGATGTTGGTTGAAGCTTTCTTT.

V is TRBV7-6 and J is TRBJ2-1; tentatively, D is TRBD1 (6 bases). CDR1 SGHVS and CDR2 FNYEAQ come from the germline V gene. This CDR3 spans 16 amino acids. V lost 5 bases to trimming and J lost 3 bases, with 17 bases between them. CDR3 loop: CASSQGLTGGYNEQFF. The CDR3 region has the DNA TGTGCCAGCAGCCAAGGGTTGACAGGCGGCTACAATGAGCAGTTCTTC.

The CDR3 DNA reads as TGTGCCAGCAGCGTAGGGCGGGACAGTGCCAAAAACATTCAGTACTTC. Translated, it gives CASSVGRDSAKNIQYF. J is TRBJ2-4 and V is TRBV9; TRBD1 might be the D (7 bases). V lost 0 bases to trimming and J lost 1 base, with 11 bases between them. Germline V gene lookup returns CDR1 SGDLS and CDR2 YYNGEE. The CDR3 has 16 amino acids.

Comments on this clone: Relative to the germline gene, one junction end is altered; a read error may explain this. V gene TRBV30 combines with J gene TRBJ2-7; D perhaps matches TRBD2 (6 bases). Germline CDR1 GTSNPN, CDR2 SVGIG (reference sequence). The CDR3 length is 12 residues. CDR3 in DNA: TGTGCCTGGAGTGTCGGGGGTCCTGATAAGCACTTC. Protein product: CAWSVGGPDKHF.

Comments on this clone: The same CDR3 can be traced to other DNA sequences in this sample. V and J are TRBV5-6 and TRBJ2-7; TRBD2 aligns across 9 bases. Germline CDR1 reads SGHDT; CDR2 reads YYEEEE. V was pared by 0 bases and J by 13 bases, with 14 bases of the junction left unmatched. The CDR3 consists of 15 residues. CDR3 sequence: CASSLEASGVLGQYF. The CDR3 nucleotides are TGTGCCAGCAGCTTGGAGGCTAGCGGGGTGCTCGGGCAATACTTC.

The genes are TRBV19 and TRBJ1-5, with D possibly matching TRBD1 (6 bases). Per the germline V gene, CDR1 is LNHDA and CDR2 is SQIVND (reference sequence). The CDR3 has 14 residues. Trimming removed 6 bases at V and 3 bases at J, with 12 bases between. The CDR3 sequence is CASSYRDYNQPQHF. The CDR3, as DNA: TGTGCCAGTAGCTACAGGGATTACAATCAGCCCCAGCATTTT. The complete variable domain, with remaining parts taken from reference TRBV19 and TRBJ1-5, reads DGGITQSPKYLFRKEGQNVTLSCEQNLNHDAMYWYRQDPGQGLRLIYYSQIVNDFQKGDIAEGYSVSREKKESFPLTVTSAQKNPTAFYLCASSYRDYNQPQHFGDGTRLSIL.

This chain links TRBV5-6 with TRBJ2-1; D might be TRBD1 or TRBD2, each matching 5 bases. CDR1 is SGHDT, CDR2 YYEEEE, per germline. This CDR3 has 16 residues. Trimming removed 0 bases from V and 5 bases from J, with 15 bases in between. The CDR3 region is CASSLAIVGTHNEQFF. In nucleotides, the CDR3 is TGTGCCAGCAGCTTGGCAATAGTCGGGACCCACAATGAGCAGTTCTTC. Full variable domain (missing parts from reference TRBV5-6 and TRBJ2-1): DAGVTQSPTHLIKTRGQQVTLRCSPKSGHDTVSWYQQALGQGPQFIFQYYEEEERQRGNFPDRFSGHQFPNYSSELNVNALLLGDSALYLCASSLAIVGTHNEQFFGPGTRLTVL.

With respect to this clone: This sample also contains other DNA sequences that code for the same CDR3. The J gene is TRBJ2-1, the V gene TRBV28; 7 bases are a match to TRBD2. The CDR3 consists of 14 residues. V was clipped by 6 bases and J by 6 bases; unmatched bases: 8. In germline, CDR1 is MDHEN, CDR2 SYDVKM. The CDR3 sequence: CASRGTGGFNEQFF. In DNA, the CDR3 is TGTGCCAGCAGAGGGACGGGGGGTTTCAATGAGCAGTTCTTC.

The chain employs TRBV4-3 and TRBJ2-7; 9 bases fit TRBD2. Losses at the gene ends were 1 base for V and 3 bases for J; bases not matched to a gene: 4. CDR1 LGHNA and CDR2 YSLEER come from the germline V gene. The CDR3 is made up of 15 amino acids. CDR3 loop: CASSQGVSGSYEQYF. The CDR3 coding sequence is TGCGCCAGCAGCCAAGGGGTTAGCGGGAGCTACGAGCAGTACTTC.

This rearrangement joins TRBV5-1 to TRBJ2-7; possible D gene TRBD2, 6 bases. V was clipped by 3 bases and J by 1 base, with 11 bases between them. This CDR3 is built from 14 residues. Germline V gene lookup returns CDR1 SGHRS and CDR2 YFSETQ. CDR3 DNA sequence: TGCGCCAGCAGCTGGGCGGGGTCGTCCTACGAGCAGTACTTC. This gives the protein CASSWAGSSYEQYF.

This chain uses TRBV19 with TRBJ2-7, with TRBD1 identical over 8 bases. The V and J ends lost 9 bases and 0 bases, in that order; junction bases with no gene match: 4. The CDR3 spans 13 residues. Germline loops: CDR1 LNHDA, CDR2 SQIVND (reference sequence). This chain's CDR3 is CASGQGHSYEQYF. The CDR3 coding sequence is TGTGCCAGCGGACAGGGACACTCCTACGAGCAGTACTTC.

The V call is TRBV7-9, the J call TRBJ2-2; D gene ambiguous. The CDR3 covers 13 residues. Trimming removed 7 bases from V and 3 bases from J, with 9 bases in between. Germline CDR1 is SEHNR and CDR2 is FQNEAQ (reference sequence). The DNA of the CDR3 is TGTGCCAGCACCCTCTACGACACCGGGGAGCTGTTTTTT. Translating it yields CASTLYDTGELFF.

CDR3 loop: CASSPRLAGGSWETQYF. The DNA of the CDR3 is TGTGCCAGCAGCCCCCGACTAGCGGGAGGTTCATGGGAGACCCAGTACTTC. This chain uses TRBV7-9 with TRBJ2-5, with TRBD2 identical over 13 bases. The CDR3 loop spans 17 amino acids. The J segment lost 5 bases and the V segment lost 5 bases, leaving 11 bases of the junction unmatched. The germline gives CDR1 SEHNR, CDR2 FQNEAQ (reference sequence). The entire variable domain, with the rest obtained from reference TRBV7-9 and TRBJ2-5, is as follows: DTGVSQNPRHKITKRGQNVTFRCDPISEHNRLYWYRQTLGQGPEFLTYFQNEAQLEKSRLLSDRFSAERPKGSFSTLEIQRTEQGDSAMYLCASSPRLAGGSWETQYFGPGTRLLVL.

The chain combines TRBV19 with TRBJ2-7; 11 positions agree with TRBD1. J was trimmed by 3 bases and V by 5 bases; bases with no gene match: 3. CDR1 LNHDA and CDR2 SQIVND come from the germline V gene (reference sequence). The CDR3 length is 14 residues. The CDR3 nucleotides read TGTGCCAGTAGTTACGGGACAGGGGGCTACGAGCAGTACTTC. The encoded protein is CASSYGTGGYEQYF.

This chain connects TRBV28 to TRBJ2-4, with TRBD1 matching 9 bases. Germline V gene sequence: CDR1 MDHEN, CDR2 SYDVKM. CDR3 length: 17 amino acids. V lost 4 bases, J lost 5 bases, and 12 bases stayed unmatched. CDR3 nucleotides: TGTGCCAGCAGTTCGCCCATCTGGGGACAGGGACAAAACATTCAGTACTTC. This encodes CASSSPIWGQGQNIQYF. The full variable domain, completed using reference TRBV28 and TRBJ2-4, is DVKVTQSSRYLVKRTGEKVFLECVQDMDHENMFWYRQDPGLGLRLIYFSYDVKMKEKGDIPEGYSVSREKKERFSLILESASTNQTSMYLCASSSPIWGQGQNIQYFGAGTRLSVL.

The chain joins TRBV2 to TRBJ2-1; possible D gene TRBD1, 5 bases. Germline CDR1 reads SNHLY; CDR2 reads FYNNEI. The V end was cut by 5 bases, the J end by 8 bases, with 10 bases between. The CDR3 length is 12 residues. The chain's CDR3 is CASSQQVHEQFF. The CDR3 coding sequence is TGTGCCAGCAGTCAACAGGTCCATGAGCAGTTCTTC.

The rearrangement uses TRBV29-1 and TRBJ2-2; D remains unclear. Germline V gene sequence: CDR1 SQVTM, CDR2 ANQGSEA. The CDR3 spans 14 residues. The ends were cut back, 3 bases at V and 2 bases at J, with 10 bases in the middle. The CDR3 is CSVEPLFNTGELFF. In DNA form, the CDR3 reads TGCAGCGTTGAGCCTCTTTTCAACACCGGGGAGCTGTTTTTT.

The rearrangement links TRBV5-4 to TRBJ2-1; 9 positions match TRBD2. This CDR3 contains 14 residues. Germline CDR1 reads SGHNT; CDR2 reads YYREEE (reference sequence). Trimming at V came to 4 bases and at J to 7 bases, leaving 6 bases not matched to a gene. The DNA for the CDR3 is TGTGCCAGCAGCCCAGGACTAGCGTGGAATGAGCAGTTCTTC. Translation: CASSPGLAWNEQFF.

The genes are TRBV5-4 and TRBJ2-1, with D perhaps TRBD2 (6 bases). Trimming removed 3 bases at V and 6 bases at J, with 10 bases between. This CDR3 has 13 amino acids. The germline V gene encodes CDR1 SGHNT and CDR2 YYREEE (reference sequence). In DNA, the CDR3 is TGTGCCAGCAGCTCAGAGACTAGCAATGAGCAGTTCTTC. Translation: CASSSETSNEQFF.

CDR3 residues: CASSFDVRSWTEAFF. In DNA form, the CDR3 reads TGTGCCAGCAGTTTCGATGTGCGCAGCTGGACTGAAGCTTTCTTT. The chain joins TRBV28 to TRBJ1-1; D gene ambiguous. From germline, CDR1 is MDHEN and CDR2 SYDVKM. V was pared by 3 bases and J by 5 bases, with 16 bases between. The CDR3 has 15 residues.

The chain has TRBV27 and TRBJ1-1; D not resolved. CDR1 MNHEY and CDR2 SMNVEV come from the germline V gene (reference sequence). The CDR3 spans 14 residues. V was trimmed by 0 bases and J by 4 bases, leaving 9 bases between them. CDR3 nucleotides: TGTGCCAGCAGTTTATCGGTCGACGGCACTGAAGCTTTCTTT. This translates into CASSLSVDGTEAFF.

The CDR3 DNA sequence: TGTGCCAGCAGTGAGACAGCCTATGGCTACACCTTC. Amino acid sequence: CASSETAYGYTF. This chain uses TRBV6-6 with TRBJ1-2; tentatively, D is TRBD1 (5 bases). V was trimmed by 5 bases and J by 4 bases, leaving 8 bases between them. CDR1 and CDR2 (germline): MNHNY, SVGAGI (reference sequence). This CDR3 comprises 12 residues.

The chain recombines TRBV19 with TRBJ2-7; maybe TRBD1 (6 bases). Trimming shortened V by 6 bases and J by 2 bases, and 17 bases separated the two germline ends. The CDR3 length is 15 residues. Germline lookup yields CDR1 LNHDA and CDR2 SQIVND (reference sequence). The CDR3 region has the DNA TGTGCCAGTAGGCCCGAGGTAACAGGGACCTACGAGCAGTACTTC. Amino acids: CASRPEVTGTYEQYF.

The chain has TRBV19 and TRBJ1-1; D uncertain. The CDR3 is 15 residues long. V lost 5 bases, J lost 3 bases, and 16 bases lay in between. Germline values: CDR1 LNHDA, CDR2 SQIVND (reference sequence). CDR3 region: CASSPPGVSYTEAFF. CDR3 DNA sequence: TGTGCCAGTAGTCCTCCCGGGGTTTCGTACACTGAAGCTTTCTTT. Looking up the rest from reference TRBV19 and TRBJ1-1 gives the full variable domain: DGGITQSPKYLFRKEGQNVTLSCEQNLNHDAMYWYRQDPGQGLRLIYYSQIVNDFQKGDIAEGYSVSREKKESFPLTVTSAQKNPTAFYLCASSPPGVSYTEAFFGQGTRLTVV.

The chain combines TRBV19 with TRBJ2-5, with 8 bases identical to TRBD2. The DNA end is more similar to TRBJ2-7, so the J call may be wrong. Germline lookup yields CDR1 LNHDA and CDR2 SQIVND (reference sequence). There are 15 residues in the CDR3. The CDR3 spells CASTPVAGGRDEQYF. DNA for the CDR3: TGTGCCAGTACCCCTGTGGCGGGAGGACGGGACGAGCAGTACTTC.

This chain connects TRBV27 to TRBJ2-7; 7 positions match TRBD2. Trimming at V came to 8 bases and at J to 3 bases, leaving 4 bases not matched to a gene. The germline V gene has CDR1 MNHEY and CDR2 SMNVEV (reference sequence). The CDR3 runs to 12 residues. DNA of the CDR3: TGTGCCAGCCGGGACTACAACTACGAGCAGTACTTC. Translating gives CASRDYNYEQYF.

This chain uses TRBV27 with TRBJ2-2; the D is unclear. The ends were cut back, 5 bases at V and 6 bases at J, with 7 bases in the middle. In germline, CDR1 is MNHEY, CDR2 SMNVEV (reference sequence). This CDR3 is built from 12 residues. The CDR3: CASSPASGELFF. CDR3 in DNA: TGTGCCAGCAGTCCCGCATCCGGGGAGCTGTTTTTT.